This passage covers 2 T cell receptor beta chains from one sample sequenced in a study of cytomegalovirus exposure and HLA in healthy donors. Primers for the PCR totalled 60 Vbeta and 13 Jbeta. Method: immunoSEQ multiplex PCR; TCRdb's copy keeps in-frame clones and lacks some. The sample holds 72,000 or so clones, approximately 81% seen once. The specimen was PBMCs. Source of these receptors: a woman aged 25 to 39 in good health and CMV-seropositive.

The J gene is TRBJ2-5, the V gene TRBV27; 9 positions agree with TRBD1. The CDR3 extends over 15 amino acids. V shed 3 bases and J 5 bases; nucleotides not matched to a gene: 7. Germline V gives CDR1 MNHEY, CDR2 SMNVEV (reference sequence). This chain's CDR3 is CASSFLGQGVETQYF. CDR3 sequence (DNA): TGTGCCAGCAGTTTCTTGGGACAGGGAGTGGAGACCCAGTACTTC.

The chain has TRBV27 and TRBJ2-7; 14 bases map to TRBD2. Germline CDR1 reads MNHEY; CDR2 reads SMNVEV (reference sequence). Unmatched junction bases numbered 2, after V lost 3 bases and J lost 4 bases. The CDR3 has 15 amino acids. DNA for the CDR3: TGTGCCAGCAGTTTGCGGACTAGCGGGAGGTACGAGCAGTACTTC. Amino acids: CASSLRTSGRYEQYF.